The clone carrying this T cell receptor beta chain was observed a few times. The sample belongs to a study of CD8 T cells in ankylosing spondylitis. Trimming left V 1 base short and J 9 bases short, with 16 bases between. Germline CDR1 reads LGHNA; CDR2 reads YSLEER. The CDR3 length is 15 residues. TCRdb fed the 5' RACE reads into MiXCR, producing one record per CDR3 protein. The table includes under 300,000 distinct CDR3 sequences, 15% to 20% detected once. The chain employs TRBV4-3 and TRBJ2-1, with D unclear. Source material: blood, either unsorted or a sorted T cell fraction (not recorded which). This clonotype was sampled from a male donor with ankylosing spondylitis or in good health (not recorded which). CDR3 sequence reads: CASSQGHYSMGEQFF. The CDR3 bases are TGCGCCAGCAGCCAAGGGCACTATTCAATGGGTGAGCAGTTCTTC.